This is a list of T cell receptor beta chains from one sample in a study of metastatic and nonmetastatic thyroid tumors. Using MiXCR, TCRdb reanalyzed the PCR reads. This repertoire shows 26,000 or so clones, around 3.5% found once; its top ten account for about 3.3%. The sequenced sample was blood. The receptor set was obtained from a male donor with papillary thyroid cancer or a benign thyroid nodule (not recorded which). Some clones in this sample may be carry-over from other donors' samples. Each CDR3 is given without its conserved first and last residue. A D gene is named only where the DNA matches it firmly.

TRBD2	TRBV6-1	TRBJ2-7	ASSDSTSGIGEQY
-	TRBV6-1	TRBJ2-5	ASSYGGSETQY
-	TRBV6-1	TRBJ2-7	ASSGIGQLREQY
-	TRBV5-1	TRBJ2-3	ASSLEGTRDTQY
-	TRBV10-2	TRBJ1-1	ASSEGKNTEAF
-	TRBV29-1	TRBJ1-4	SVGSGDTNEKLF
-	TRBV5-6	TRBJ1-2	ASSSVDIGYT
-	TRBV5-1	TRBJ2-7	ASSLRGHEQY
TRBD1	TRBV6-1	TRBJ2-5	ASSTGGGQETQY
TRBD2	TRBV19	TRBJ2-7	ASSTLSAGGFAHEQY
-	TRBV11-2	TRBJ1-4	ASSETQGFEKLF
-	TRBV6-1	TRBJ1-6	ASGQPESPLH
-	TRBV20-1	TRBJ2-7	SASRDRDSYEQY
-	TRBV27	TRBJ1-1	ASSLLNRNTEAF
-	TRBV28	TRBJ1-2	ASSLGTGVGSYT
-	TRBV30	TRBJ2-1	AWDGTYNEQF
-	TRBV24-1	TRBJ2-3	ATSVSGTVDTDTQY
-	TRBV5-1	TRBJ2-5	ASSNGLGGQETQY
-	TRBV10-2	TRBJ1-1	ASSEGQLIEAF
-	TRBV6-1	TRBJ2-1	ASSADWKVSYNEKF
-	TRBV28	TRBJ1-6	ASRAGRAYNSPLH
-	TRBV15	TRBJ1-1	ATSRDVTANTEAF
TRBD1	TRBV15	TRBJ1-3	ATSRGTGDPGNTIY
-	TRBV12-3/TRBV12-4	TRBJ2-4	ASSPREVAKNIQY
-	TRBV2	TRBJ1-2	ASMYREGHSPHCYT
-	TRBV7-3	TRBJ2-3	ASSPTPATTQY
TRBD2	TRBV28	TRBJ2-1	ASSPSGSRYNEQF
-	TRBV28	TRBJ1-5	ATTRLSGGSQPQH
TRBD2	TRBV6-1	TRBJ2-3	ASRLLGEGQADTQY
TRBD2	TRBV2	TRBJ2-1	ASSPLAGVGCDQF
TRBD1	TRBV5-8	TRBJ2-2	ASSWGDRANTGELF
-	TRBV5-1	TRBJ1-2	ASSWGGVDNYGYT
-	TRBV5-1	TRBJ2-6	ASSLLGGAGANVLT
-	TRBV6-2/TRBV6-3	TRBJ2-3	ASSPGQTERPTQY
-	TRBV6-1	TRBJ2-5	ASSPGEDIQY
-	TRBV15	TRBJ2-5	ATSRGRQSGETQY
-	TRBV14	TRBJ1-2	ASSQDQGIYGYT
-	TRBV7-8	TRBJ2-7	ASSGGVGPDEQY
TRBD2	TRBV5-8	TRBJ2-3	ASSVGTSWRATDTQY
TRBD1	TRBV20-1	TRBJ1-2	SADLGTGFIPGQGYT
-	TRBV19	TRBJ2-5	ASSKTGAEETQY
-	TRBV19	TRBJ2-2	ASEHGELF
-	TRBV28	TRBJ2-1	ASSSPKRAISYNEQF
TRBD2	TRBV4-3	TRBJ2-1	ASSQDEGGPSNEQF
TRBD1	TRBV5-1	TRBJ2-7	ASGRDQGAYEQY
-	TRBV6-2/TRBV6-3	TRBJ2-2	ASSYWGAGQLF
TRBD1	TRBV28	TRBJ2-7	ASRSHGGQGRCYEQY
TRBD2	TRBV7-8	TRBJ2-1	ASSQLGTSGNNEQF
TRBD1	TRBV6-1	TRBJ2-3	ASSRTGGTDTQY
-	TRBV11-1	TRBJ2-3	ASSLGGGQGTDTQY
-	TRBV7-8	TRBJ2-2	ASSLSGNTGELF
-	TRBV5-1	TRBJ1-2	ASSPGALYGYT
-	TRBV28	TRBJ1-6	ASCGAGFASYNSPLH
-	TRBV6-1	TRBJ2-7	ASSVARGEQY
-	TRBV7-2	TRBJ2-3	ASSLLVTDTQY